This T cell receptor (beta chain) was captured in a study of blood T cell repertoires in COVID-19. The overall study: COVID-19 samples collected from the United States, Italy and Spain covered acute and convalescent phases.

V lost 6 bases, J lost 2 bases, and 1 base stayed unmatched. The CDR3 length is 13 residues. Authors' methods: The assay estimated nucleated cells by amplifying reference gene primers. Data came from immunoSEQ multiplex PCR; TCRdb stores just in-frame clones and leaves some out. V and J calls and clone size follow that table, whereas D and trimming were derived from the DNA. The sample lists 280,000 or so clones; 90% were seen once. All enrollees were roughly 18 to 89 years old and from about 25 US areas. Categorization into cohorts depended on clinical history that participants reported. The V gene is TRBV12-3 or TRBV12-4, the J gene TRBJ2-1, with TRBD2 identical over 7 bases. The sequence was obtained from a young woman with acute COVID-19. Sample: PBMCs or T cells enriched from blood (not recorded which). CDR3 nucleotide sequence: TGTGCCAGCAGCAGCGGGACCTACAATGAGCAGTTCTTC. Encoded protein: CASSSGTYNEQFF.